This T cell receptor (beta chain) was captured by sequencing in a study of esophageal squamous cell carcinoma under preoperative chemotherapy. Study as a whole: Samples included peripheral blood T cells as well as tumor-infiltrating lymphocytes. General observations from the study: After treatment, tumor-infiltrating lymphocytes seemed to come partly from incoming peripheral T cells, not only local changes. After paclitaxel-nedaplatin, abundant clones were more likely to contract than amplify.

CDR1 and CDR2 from the germline V gene are WSHSY and SAAADI. The CDR3 totals 15 residues. Indicated time point: after preoperative PTX-NDP chemotherapy. Paclitaxel-nedaplatin chemotherapy was given to patients ahead of their surgery. TCRdb analysed the PCR reads with MiXCR anew, one entry per CDR3 protein. The sample holds about 11,000 distinct CDR3 sequences, approximately 62% seen once. About this clonotype: The antigen is unknown. At one end, the junction sequence differs from germline, possibly due to a read error.

Sampling was carried out from a patient given preoperative chemotherapy. This sequence was found in a human donor with esophageal squamous cell carcinoma. The donor label of this sample is uncertain. The rearrangement joins TRBV10-2 to TRBJ2-2; maybe TRBD1 (6 bases). The CDR3 region is CASSECCGDTGELFF. In DNA, the CDR3 is TGCGCCAGCAGTGAGTGCTGTGGGGACACCGGTGAGCTGTTTTTC.